The clone carrying this TCR beta chain has just a few counts. This entry belongs to a study of blood T cells in healthy people across ages. Germline CDR1 and CDR2: SGHTA and FQGNSA. CDR3 size: 14 residues. V lost 5 bases to trimming and J lost 10 bases, with 15 bases between them. The second PCR ran about 6 to 11 cycles with a sample-barcoded 5' primer and J-beta primers. MiXCR, applied by TCRdb to the 5' RACE reads, yields one record per CDR3 protein. The sample holds hundreds of thousands of distinct CDR3 sequences, under 80% seen once. The specimen sequenced was blood. The rearrangement uses TRBV7-2 and TRBJ1-6; D gene unclear. This clonotype was sampled from a man aged 25 to 40 in good health. CDR3 bases: TGTGCCAGCAGCGTAGAATCCAGCCTCTCACCCCTCCACTTT. It codes for CASSVESSLSPLHF. Combining the CDR3 with reference TRBV7-2 and TRBJ1-6 gives the whole variable domain GAGVSQSPSNKVTEKGKDVELRCDPISGHTALYWYRQSLGQGLEFLIYFQGNSAPDKSGLPSDRFSAERTGGSVSTLTIQRTQQEDSAVYLCASSVESSLSPLHFGNGTRLTVT.